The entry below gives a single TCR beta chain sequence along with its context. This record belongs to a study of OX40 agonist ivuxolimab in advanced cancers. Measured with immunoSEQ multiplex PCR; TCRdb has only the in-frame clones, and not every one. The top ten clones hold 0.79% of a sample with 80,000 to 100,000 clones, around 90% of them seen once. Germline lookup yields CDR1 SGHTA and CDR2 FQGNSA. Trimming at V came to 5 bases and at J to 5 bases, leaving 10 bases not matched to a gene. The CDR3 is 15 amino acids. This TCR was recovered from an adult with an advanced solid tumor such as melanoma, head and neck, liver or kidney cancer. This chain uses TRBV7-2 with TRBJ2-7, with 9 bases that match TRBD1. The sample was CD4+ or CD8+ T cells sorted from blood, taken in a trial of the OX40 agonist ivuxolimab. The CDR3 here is CASSKTGTGIHEQYF. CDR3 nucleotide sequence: TGTGCCAGCAGCAAAACCGGGACAGGGATCCACGAGCAGTACTTC.